The 8 T cell receptor beta chains below come from one sample, sequenced in a study of T cells in Graves' hyperthyroidism and ophthalmopathy. TCR beta CDR3 sequences were amplified from RNA transcripts. First-round RT-PCR targeting the TCR CDR3 was performed with the HTBI primer set. TCRdb processed the multiplex PCR reads anew with MiXCR; each CDR3 protein has one entry. The data contain 550,000 to 700,000 distinct CDR3 sequences, 14% to 15% of them seen just once; the ten biggest clones take up around 4.5%. The sequenced material came from blood. The receptors come from a woman in her thirties or forties with Graves' ophthalmopathy.

This clonotype was counted many times. The DNA of the CDR3 is TGTGCCAGCAGCCAATATGGTCCGAGCTCCTACAATGAGCAGTTCTTC. It encodes CASSQYGPSSYNEQFF. The V gene is TRBV14, the J gene TRBJ2-1; D is undetermined. CDR1 and CDR2 from the germline V gene are SGHDN and FVKESK. V dropped 2 bases and J dropped 0 bases, with 11 bases sitting between them. The CDR3 is made up of 16 amino acids.

This clonotype was detected ten times or more. V usage is TRBV10-3 and J usage is TRBJ2-7; D is unclear. The CDR3 has 13 residues. V was shortened by 0 bases and J by 3 bases, with 6 bases between the two germline ends. Germline loops: CDR1 ENHRY, CDR2 SYGVKD. CDR3 sequence: CAISESPGYEQYF. For the CDR3, the DNA is TGTGCCATCAGTGAGTCTCCGGGCTACGAGCAGTACTTC.

This clonotype occurred a few times. The DNA of the CDR3 is TGTGCCAGCAGTTCCTCAGGGGTCGGTAAGGAGTTGGGCGATGAGCAGTTCTTC. It translates to CASSSSGVGKELGDEQFF. The gene calls are TRBV28 and TRBJ2-1; D is perhaps TRBD1 (6 bases). CDR3 length: 18 amino acids. Trimming took off 4 bases at V and 8 bases at J, with 27 bases between the two ends. Germline-derived CDR1 and CDR2 are MDHEN and SYDVKM.

There are a few counts of this clonotype. The chain has TRBV9 and TRBJ1-1; D gene ambiguous. The CDR3 runs to 14 residues. Trimming took 0 bases from V and 4 from J, leaving 10 bases between them. Germline lookup yields CDR1 SGDLS and CDR2 YYNGEE. CDR3 bases: TGTGCCAGCAGCGTAGGGGTGGCGCGCACTGAAGCTTTCTTT. Translated: CASSVGVARTEAFF. The complete variable domain, with remaining parts taken from reference TRBV9 and TRBJ1-1, reads DSGVTQTPKHLITATGQRVTLRCSPRSGDLSVYWYQQSLDQGLQFLIQYYNGEERAKGNILERFSAQQFPDLHSELNLSSLELGDSALYFCASSVGVARTEAFFGQGTRLTVV.

Ten or more counts support this clonotype. The chain uses TRBV6-2 or TRBV6-3 and TRBJ2-4; 8 bases agree with TRBD1. The CDR3 is made up of 18 amino acids. Germline loops: CDR1 MNHEY, CDR2 SVGEGT. J lost 1 base, V lost 2 bases, and 10 bases had no gene match. CDR3 nucleotide sequence: TGTGCCAGCAGTTACCAGGGACAGGCATCGGCCGCCAAAAACATTCAGTACTTC. It encodes CASSYQGQASAAKNIQYF.

This clonotype has at least ten counts. This chain connects TRBV11-2 to TRBJ2-7; TRBD2 matches at 13 bases. This CDR3 is built from 15 residues. The V segment lost 0 bases and the J segment 6 bases; nucleotides outside the gene matches: 2. Germline V gene lookup returns CDR1 SGHAT and CDR2 FQNNGV. The CDR3 DNA reads as TGTGCCAGCAGCTTAGAGAGACTAGCGGGAGGCGAGCAGTACTTC. It specifies CASSLERLAGGEQYF.

This clonotype was detected many times. The V and J genes are TRBV27 and TRBJ1-2; the D gene is possibly TRBD1 (5 bases). The V gene's germline CDR1 is MNHEY and CDR2 SMNVEV (reference sequence). The ends were cut back, 6 bases at V and 5 bases at J, with 19 bases in the middle. The CDR3 is made up of 15 amino acids. For the CDR3, the DNA is TGTGCCAGCAGCCATTGGGGGGGATCGTGGTATGGCTACACCTTC. Translating gives CASSHWGGSWYGYTF.

The chain joins TRBV6-2 or TRBV6-3 to TRBJ1-1; D not certain. Trimming shortened V by 5 bases and J by 3 bases, and 16 bases separated the two germline ends. From germline, CDR1 is MNHEY and CDR2 SVGEGT. The CDR3 loop spans 15 amino acids. In DNA form, the CDR3 reads TGTGCCAGCAGTGACGGGCCGCACGGAGACACTGAAGCTTTCTTT. It codes for CASSDGPHGDTEAFF.